The table lists the clone carrying this TCR beta chain with a few counts. Sequenced by immunoSEQ multiplex PCR; TCRdb stores in-frame clones only, minus some. The sample lists 300,000 to 400,000 clones, about 88% seen once, with just over 7% in the top ten. The sample originates from a study of blood T cell repertoires in COVID-19. The germline V gene has CDR1 KGHSH and CDR2 LQKENI. V gave up 1 base and J gave up 4 bases, with 16 bases separating them. The CDR3 extends over 16 amino acids. Followed over time, Seattle patients had been enrolled while infection was active. V gene TRBV18 combines with J gene TRBJ1-1; D is ambiguous. The specimen sequenced was peripheral blood. This receptor was taken from an older woman with COVID-19, enrolled during active disease. Here the CDR3 reads CASSPREWELVTEAFF. The CDR3 DNA reads as TGTGCCAGCTCACCACGTGAATGGGAGTTGGTCACTGAAGCTTTCTTT. Combining the CDR3 with reference TRBV18 and TRBJ1-1 gives the whole variable domain NAGVMQNPRHLVRRRGQEARLRCSPMKGHSHVYWYRQLPEEGLKFMVYLQKENIIDESGMPKERFSAEFPKEGPSILRIQQVVRGDSAAYFCASSPREWELVTEAFFGQGTRLTVV.